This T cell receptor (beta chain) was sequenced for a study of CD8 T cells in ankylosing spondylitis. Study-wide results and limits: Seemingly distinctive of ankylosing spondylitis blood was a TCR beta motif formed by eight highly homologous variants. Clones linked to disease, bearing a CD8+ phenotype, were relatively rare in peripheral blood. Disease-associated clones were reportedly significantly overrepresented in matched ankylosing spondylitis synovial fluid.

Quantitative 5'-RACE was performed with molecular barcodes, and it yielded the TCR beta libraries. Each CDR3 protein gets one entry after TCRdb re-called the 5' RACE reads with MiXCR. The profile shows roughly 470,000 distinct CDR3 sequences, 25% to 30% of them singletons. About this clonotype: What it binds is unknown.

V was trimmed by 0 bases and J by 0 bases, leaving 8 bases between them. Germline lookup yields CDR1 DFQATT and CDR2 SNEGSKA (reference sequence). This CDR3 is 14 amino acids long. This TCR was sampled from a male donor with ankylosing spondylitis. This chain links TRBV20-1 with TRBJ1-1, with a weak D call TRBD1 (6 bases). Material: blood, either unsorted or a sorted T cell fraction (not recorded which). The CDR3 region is CSAREGGMNTEAFF. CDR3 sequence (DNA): TGCAGTGCTAGAGAAGGGGGAATGAACACTGAAGCTTTCTTT.